This TCR beta chain was obtained from a study of Graves' ophthalmopathy and Graves' hyperthyroidism. CDR3 length: 13 residues. V dropped 4 bases and J dropped 8; count of bases not matched to a gene: 7. Details on this clonotype: Its antigen is not identified.

Amplifying from RNA transcripts, the study obtained TCR beta CDR3 regions. The library came from an HTBI-primed first-round RT-PCR and a second-round multiplex PCR. TCRdb used MiXCR to reprocess the multiplex PCR reads, holding one entry per CDR3 protein. The repertoire holds a few hundred thousand distinct CDR3 sequences, with about a sixth as singletons. Whole-study results and caveats: The 13-signature model separated ophthalmopathy from stable hyperthyroidism at roughly 88% sensitivity and about 81% specificity. Blood also harbored most expanded thyroid clonotypes above 0.001 frequency. The model reached approximately 70% sensitivity and under 75% specificity for predicting ophthalmopathy progression.

Over 18 months of follow-up, stable hyperthyroidism required that no ophthalmopathy appear. This chain joins TRBV12-3 or TRBV12-4 and TRBJ1-2; 7 nucleotides agree with TRBD1. The clonotype originates from an adult woman with stable Graves' hyperthyroidism. Source material: peripheral blood. The CDR3 sequence is CASSSPGQYGYTF. DNA of the CDR3: TGTGCCAGCAGTTCACCGGGACAGTACGGCTACACCTTC.